This T cell receptor (beta chain) was recorded in a study of blood T cells in healthy people across ages. Study-wide results and caveats: It was held that the diversity estimates obtained from one million T cells were underestimates.

V was trimmed by 4 bases and J by 7 bases, leaving 12 bases between them. CDR3 length: 13 amino acids. The germline V gene encodes CDR1 SGHRS and CDR2 YFSETQ. A second PCR of roughly 7 to 11 cycles used a sample-barcoded 5' primer and a J-beta primer mix. From the 5' RACE reads, TCRdb called clonotypes with MiXCR, one entry per CDR3 protein. The sample shows hundreds of thousands of distinct CDR3 sequences, 22% of them seen only once. The study drew donors from healthy Caucasian individuals in Russia aged roughly 6 to 90. Of note for this clonotype: The antigen remains undetermined.

This receptor was taken from a man in his sixties or seventies in good health. The sequenced material came from blood. This sequence joins TRBV5-1 and TRBJ2-4, with D unclear. The CDR3 sequence: CASSTPVGNIQYF. CDR3 coding DNA: TGCGCCAGCAGCACCCCGGTGGGGAACATTCAGTACTTC.